The present entry profiles one TCR beta chain with its context. There is no known antigen for this receptor. Qualities for individual bases were not recorded, and no much larger clone is one base off. Trimming removed 2 bases from V and 2 bases from J, leaving 14 bases between the germline ends. According to the germline V gene, CDR1 reads SGHRS and CDR2 reads YFSETQ. The CDR3 measures 15 amino acids from cysteine to phenylalanine. The kept DNA is CDR3 alone, 45 bases in frame from the first base. The method behind the library was the immunoSEQ multiplex PCR assay. TCRdb took this table from immuneACCESS and kept in-frame rearrangements with V and J called. Such tables lack part of the clones; where checked against another copy, unresolved V genes explain under half of the gap, and the rest is unexplained. Present in this sample are roughly 45,000 clones, 60% to 70% of which were seen just once. Approximately 23% of the sample is in the top ten clones.

This sample is drawn from a study of radiotherapy plus CTLA-4 blockade in lung cancer (dated by TCRdb to the late 2010s). The study in broad terms: Objective responses were observed in 18% of enrolled patients, and disease control was achieved in 25% to 35%. The full study reports these points: TCR clones derived from tumors expanded in peripheral blood after treatment with radiotherapy and ipilimumab. Increased serum interferon-beta after radiation, together with early dynamic changes in blood T cell clones, were reported to be the strongest predictors of response.

In this study, focal radiation therapy paired with CTLA-4 blockade (ipilimumab) was tested in patients who had chemo-refractory metastatic non-small-cell lung cancer. This TCR was recovered from a human donor with non-small cell lung cancer who had a partial response to radiotherapy plus ipilimumab. The starting material was peripheral blood, obtained from a patient treated with radiotherapy plus ipilimumab. The chain joins TRBV5-1 to TRBJ2-7; a tentative D call is TRBD2 (6 bases match). The CDR3 region has the sequence CASSFGTLQAYEQYF. The sequenced DNA is TGCGCCAGCAGCTTTGGGACTCTCCAGGCCTACGAGCAGTACTTC.